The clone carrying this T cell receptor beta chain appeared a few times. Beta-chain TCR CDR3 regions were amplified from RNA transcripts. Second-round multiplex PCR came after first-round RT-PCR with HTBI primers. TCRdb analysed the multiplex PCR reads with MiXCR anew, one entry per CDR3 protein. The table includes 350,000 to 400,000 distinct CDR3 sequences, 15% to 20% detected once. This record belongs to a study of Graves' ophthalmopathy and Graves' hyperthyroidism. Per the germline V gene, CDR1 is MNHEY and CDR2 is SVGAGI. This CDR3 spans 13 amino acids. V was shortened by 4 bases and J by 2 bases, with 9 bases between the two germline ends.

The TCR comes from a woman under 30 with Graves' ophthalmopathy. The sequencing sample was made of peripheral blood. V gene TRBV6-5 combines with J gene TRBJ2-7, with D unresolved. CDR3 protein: CASSSTATYEQYF. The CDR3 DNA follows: TGTGCCAGCAGTTCCACAGCAACCTACGAGCAGTACTTC.